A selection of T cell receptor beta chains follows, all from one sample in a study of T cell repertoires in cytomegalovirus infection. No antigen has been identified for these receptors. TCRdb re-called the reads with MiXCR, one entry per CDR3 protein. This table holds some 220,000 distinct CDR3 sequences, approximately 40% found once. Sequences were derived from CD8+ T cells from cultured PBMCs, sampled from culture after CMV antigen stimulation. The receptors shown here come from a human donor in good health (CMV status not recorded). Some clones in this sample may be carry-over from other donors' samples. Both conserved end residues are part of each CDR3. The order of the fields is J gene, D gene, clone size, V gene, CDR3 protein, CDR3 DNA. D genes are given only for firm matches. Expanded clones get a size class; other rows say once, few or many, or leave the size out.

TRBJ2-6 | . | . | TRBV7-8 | CASSLGPRVSGANVLTF | TGTGCCAGCAGCTTAGGCCCCCGGGTATCAGGGGCCAACGTCCTGACTTTC
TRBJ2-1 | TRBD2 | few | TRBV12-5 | CASGFSGRSYNEQFF | TGTGCTAGTGGTTTTAGCGGGAGGTCTTACAATGAGCAGTTCTTC
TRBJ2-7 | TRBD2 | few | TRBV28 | CASSSDGAGDPYEQYF | TGTGCCAGCAGTTCCGATGGGGCGGGAGACCCCTACGAGCAGTACTTC
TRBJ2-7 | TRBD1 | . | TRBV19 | CASSIRTGSYEQYF | TGTGCCAGTAGTATTAGGACAGGATCCTACGAGCAGTACTTC
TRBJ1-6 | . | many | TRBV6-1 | CASSVVQTYNSPLHF | TGTGCCAGCAGTGTCGTCCAGACCTATAATTCACCCCTCCACTTT
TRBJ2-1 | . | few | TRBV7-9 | CASSLVQGFNNEQFF | TGTGCCAGCAGCTTAGTACAGGGCTTTAACAATGAGCAGTTCTTC
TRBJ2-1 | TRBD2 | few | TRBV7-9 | CASSAGESYNEQFF | TGTGCCAGCAGCGCGGGAGAGTCCTACAATGAGCAGTTCTTC
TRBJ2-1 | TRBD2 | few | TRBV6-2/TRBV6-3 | CASTLAGGERQFF | TGTGCCAGCACATTAGCGGGAGGGGAGAGGCAGTTCTTC
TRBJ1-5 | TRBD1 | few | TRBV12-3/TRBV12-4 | CASSPTGTGGFFQPQHF | TGTGCCAGCAGCCCCACCGGGACAGGGGGCTTCTTTCAGCCCCAGCATTTT
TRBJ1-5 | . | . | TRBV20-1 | CSARRRTVYNQPQHF | TGCAGTGCTAGACGACGGACGGTTTACAATCAGCCCCAGCATTTT
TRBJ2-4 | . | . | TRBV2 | CASSGSKNIQYF | TGTGCCAGCAGCGGATCCAAAAACATTCAGTACTTC
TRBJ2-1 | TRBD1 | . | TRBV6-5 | CASSGQGAGGEQFF | TGTGCCAGCAGTGGACAGGGGGCGGGTGGTGAGCAGTTCTTC
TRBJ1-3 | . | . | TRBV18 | CASSPRDGSGNTIYF | TGTGCCAGCTCACCAAGGGACGGCTCTGGAAACACCATATATTTT
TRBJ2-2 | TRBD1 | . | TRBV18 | CASSPPETGISTGELFF | TGTGCCAGCTCACCACCCGAGACAGGGATTAGCACCGGGGAGCTGTTTTTT
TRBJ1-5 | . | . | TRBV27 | CASSQTGTQPQHF | TGTGCCAGCAGCCAAACAGGGACTCAGCCCCAGCATTTT
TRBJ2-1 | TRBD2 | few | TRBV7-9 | CASSGAGLAYEQFF | TGTGCCAGCAGCGGGGCGGGACTAGCCTATGAGCAGTTCTTC
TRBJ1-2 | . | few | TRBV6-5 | CASSYWRDTKYGYTF | TGTGCCAGCAGTTACTGGCGTGACACAAAATATGGCTACACCTTC
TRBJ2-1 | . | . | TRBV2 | CASKVPRGVEQFF | TGTGCCAGCAAGGTACCAAGAGGAGTTGAGCAGTTCTTC
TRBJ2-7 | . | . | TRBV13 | CASSPEDSGYEQYF | TGTGCCAGCAGCCCTGAGGACAGCGGCTACGAGCAGTACTTC
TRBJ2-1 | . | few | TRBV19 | CASSPVLGGRDEQFF | TGTGCCAGTAGCCCGGTACTAGGGGGTCGGGATGAGCAGTTCTTC
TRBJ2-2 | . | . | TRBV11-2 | CASSFHPGELFF | TGTGCCAGCAGCTTTCATCCCGGGGAGCTGTTTTTT
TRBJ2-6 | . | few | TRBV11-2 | CASSLDPGTGANVLTF | TGTGCCAGCAGCTTAGATCCAGGGACCGGGGCCAACGTCCTGACTTTC
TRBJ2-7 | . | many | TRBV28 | CASSFPQGNEQYF | TGTGCCAGCAGTTTCCCACAGGGTAACGAGCAGTACTTC
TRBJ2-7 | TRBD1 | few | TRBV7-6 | CASSPGQLSYEQYF | TGTGCCAGCAGTCCGGGACAGCTCTCCTACGAGCAGTACTTC
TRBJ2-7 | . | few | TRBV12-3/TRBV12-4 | CASSLGSGIGEQYF | TGTGCCAGCAGTTTAGGATCGGGAATTGGCGAGCAGTACTTC
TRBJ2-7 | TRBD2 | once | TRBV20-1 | CSGCRLAGLSYEQYF | TGCAGTGGCTGTCGACTAGCGGGCCTGTCCTACGAGCAGTACTTC
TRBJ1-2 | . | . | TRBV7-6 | CASSLEGGANYGYTF | TGTGCCAGCAGCTTAGAAGGCGGGGCTAACTATGGCTACACCTTC
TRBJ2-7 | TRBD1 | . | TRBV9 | CASSVGDRVREQYF | TGTGCCAGCAGCGTAGGGGACAGAGTGCGCGAGCAGTACTTC
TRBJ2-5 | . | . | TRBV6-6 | CASSYSTEGQETQYF | TGTGCCAGCAGTTACTCGACAGAGGGTCAAGAGACCCAGTACTTC
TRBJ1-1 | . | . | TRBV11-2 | CASTLGTNTEAFF | TGTGCCAGCACCCTCGGAACGAACACTGAAGCTTTCTTT
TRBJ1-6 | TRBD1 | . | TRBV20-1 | CSARGTVLRGNSPLHF | TGCAGTGCTAGGGGGACAGTCCTCAGGGGGAATTCACCCCTCCACTTT
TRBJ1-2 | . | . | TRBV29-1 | CSVTTGIYGYTF | TGCAGCGTTACAACAGGGATCTATGGCTACACCTTC
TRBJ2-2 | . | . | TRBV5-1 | CASNQIPTGELFF | TGCGCCAGCAACCAGATACCCACCGGGGAGCTGTTTTTT
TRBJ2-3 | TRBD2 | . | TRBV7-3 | CASSLGLAESTDTQYF | TGTGCCAGCAGCTTGGGACTAGCGGAGAGCACAGATACGCAGTATTTT